This T cell receptor beta chain was documented in a study of graft-versus-host responses after intestinal transplantation (dated by TCRdb to the early 2020s). In the study overall: The transplants that recipients received were multivisceral, liver-intestinal, or isolated intestinal. Every recipient was given anti-thymocyte globulin induction, followed by 3 to 4 years of maintenance tacrolimus and steroids. Graft-versus-host and host-versus-graft alloreactive T cell clones were tracked in the graft, circulation and bone marrow after intestinal transplantation using bulk TCR-beta CDR3 sequencing. Alloreactive clones were identified by sequencing pre-transplant mixed lymphocyte reaction products and comparing them with unstimulated pre-transplant donor and recipient T cells. Of the 20 to 30 intestinal transplant recipients enrolled in the cohort, one of whom was a retransplant, a few patients without pretransplant specimens were excluded. Donor T cell macrochimerism was defined as a peak of at least 4% donor T cells among recipient peripheral blood mononuclear cells. Instead of going to the commercial service, samples from three later patients were sequenced in-house on an Illumina MiSeq and processed with MiXCR. Overall study results and their limits: GvH clones turned up in recipient bone marrow, with some appearing earlier in ileal mucosa or blood, a pattern consistent with an intestinal mucosal origin. High GvH to HvG T cell clonal ratios were observed in the allografts of patients with donor T cell macrochimerism. The relatively low number and heterogeneity of intestinal transplant patients limited the conclusions. Early after transplant, peak levels of circulating GvH clones were associated with declines in HvG clones.

The CDR3 measures 14 amino acids from cysteine to phenylalanine. The read is trimmed to its CDR3 DNA, 42 bases read in frame from base 1. V and J are truncated by 1 base and 3 bases respectively, leaving an intervening sequence of 7 bases. CDR1 SGHDN and CDR2 FVKESK were looked up in the germline V gene. Libraries were constructed by the immunoSEQ multiplex PCR assay. Adaptive Biotechnologies carried out high-throughput TCR-beta CDR3 sequencing of genomic DNA for most patients. Per the original workflow: TCR sequencing data for 15 to 20 patients were retrieved from Adaptive's ImmunoSEQ software; three other patients were processed with MiXCR and VDJtools. CDR3 nucleotide sequences shared by donor and recipient were removed because the origin of these sequences could not be assigned. To count as alloreactive, a clone needed at least 2-fold expansion over unstimulated cells and a minimum CFSE-low frequency of 0.002% (template counts) or 0.001% (read counts). Clones detected in sequenced pre-transplant spleen, lymph node, or MLR CFSE-low populations of the donor or recipient were defined as mappable. The cumulative frequency of alloreactive clones was calculated as a percentage of all sequences, weighted by copy number. TCRdb obtained this table from immuneACCESS and retained in-frame rearrangements with V and J assigned. These tables miss some clones; where compared with another copy, unresolved V genes account for less than half of the shortfall, and the remainder is unexplained. V and J calls and clone size are those listed in that table; D and trimming were worked out from the DNA. This sample lists approximately 25,000 clones; 80% to 95% were detected once. 0.5% to 0.6% of the sample belongs to the ten largest clones.

To note about this clone: The clone's antigen remains unknown. Within one base of it there is no much larger clone, and no base qualities were kept.

Blood samples were collected up to 4 times in the first month after transplant and then at least monthly when available. The sequence joins TRBV14 to TRBJ2-1, and perhaps TRBD1 as D gene, on 5 matching bases. This TCR came from a human patient who received an intestinal transplant, so some T cells may come from the graft donor. Sequenced material: PBMCs, taken 18 days after transplant. DNA sequence: TGTGCCAGCAGCCAAGGTAGGGGCTACAATGAGCAGTTCTTC. This is translated as CASSQGRGYNEQFF.